The TCR beta chain under discussion was sequenced for a study of T cell changes during pregnancy in multiple sclerosis. This clone has only one observation. Germline V gene data show CDR1 as SGHRS and CDR2 as YFSETQ. V lost 0 bases to trimming and J lost 2 bases, with 21 bases between them. The CDR3 runs 19 residues. Sequenced by immunoSEQ multiplex PCR; TCRdb stores in-frame clones only, minus some. Here the sample spans approximately 58,000 clones, just under 95% being singletons. This TCR came from a female donor with multiple sclerosis, enrolled in a pregnancy study. This rearrangement joins TRBV5-1 to TRBJ2-1, with a possible D match to TRBD1 (5 bases). This specimen consisted of peripheral blood, obtained in the second trimester of pregnancy. CDR3 in amino acids: CASSLEGSGDPETYNEQFF. The CDR3 DNA is TGCGCCAGCAGCTTGGAGGGGTCCGGAGACCCTGAAACCTACAATGAGCAGTTCTTC.